The text below deals with one TCR beta chain. The antigen remains undetermined. Germline V gene sequence: CDR1 MNHNS, CDR2 SASEGT. This CDR3 is built from 15 residues. This record comes from a study of T cells expressing NK-cell markers. General study results and limits: As a fraction of CD8+ T cells, dominant NKG2C+ clonotypes reached about 1.0-8% in six donors.

TCRdb reanalyzed the 5' RACE reads, giving one entry per CDR3 protein sequence and no DNA. In total, the table holds about 30,000 distinct CDR3 sequences. V and J are TRBV6-1 and TRBJ2-3; TCRdb reports TRBD2, a call that lacks DNA to check it against. The clonotype comes from a woman aged 18 to 75 in good health. Sequencing input: blood T cells: a sorted CD56 or NKG2C T cell subset, CD4+ or CD8+ T cells, or bulk PBMC T cells (not recorded which). The CDR3 here is CAGSGLAGEADTQYF.